This note documents a single T cell receptor (beta chain) sequence. This sample stems from a study of blood T cell repertoires in COVID-19. Study-wide background: PBMCs, B-cell-depleted T cells, or T cells provided the cDNA or gDNA that made up the material.

Original data processing: Counts of nucleated cells, estimated from reference gene primer amplification, were obtained. Produced via immunoSEQ multiplex PCR; TCRdb's table is partial and in-frame only. V, J and clone size reflect that table, while D and trimming were determined from the DNA. The sample lists about 220,000 clones; roughly 85% were seen once. Germline V gene lookup returns CDR1 MGHRA and CDR2 YSYEKL. This CDR3 is built from 16 residues. Trimming took off 0 bases at V and 4 bases at J, with 15 bases between the two ends. Sequenced sample: PBMCs or T cells enriched from blood (not recorded which). The receptor was isolated from a woman in her thirties or forties with acute COVID-19. The chain has TRBV4-1 and TRBJ1-2; no firm D call. The CDR3 DNA sequence: TGCGCCAGCAGCCAAGACGAGAGTAGTTTCGGCTATGGCTACACCTTC. Translated: CASSQDESSFGYGYTF.